These 14 T cell receptor beta chains were sequenced from one sample in a study of neoadjuvant nivolumab and ipilimumab in lung cancer. Sequenced by immunoSEQ multiplex PCR; TCRdb stores in-frame clones only, minus some. The data hold approximately 7,000 clones, with 65% to 85% observed a single time. Specimen: tumor tissue, collected after neoadjuvant nivolumab, alone or with ipilimumab, at or shortly before surgery. The receptor source for this set is an adult with non-small cell lung cancer.

This clone was recorded only once. The chain recombines TRBV19 with TRBJ1-2; 10 bases map to TRBD1. Germline V gene lookup returns CDR1 LNHDA and CDR2 SQIVND (reference sequence). V lost 6 bases to trimming and J lost 0 bases; unmatched junction nucleotides: 7. CDR3 size: 16 residues. Here the CDR3 reads CASSGQGDYSNYGYTF. The CDR3 coding sequence is TGTGCCAGTAGCGGACAGGGGGACTATTCTAACTATGGCTACACCTTC.

This clone was recorded only once. V is TRBV27 and J is TRBJ2-1; TRBD2 aligns across 9 bases. Germline V gene sequence: CDR1 MNHEY, CDR2 SMNVEV (reference sequence). The trim removed 2 bases at V and 5 bases at J, leaving 1 base unmatched. This CDR3 comprises 14 residues. The DNA for the CDR3 is TGTGCCAGCAGTTTAATAGCGGGAGACAATGAGCAGTTCTTC. Its protein is CASSLIAGDNEQFF.

The DNA of the CDR3 is TGTGCCACCAGTGTACTAGCGAGACAGTTCTTC. Translating gives CATSVLARQFF. The rearrangement uses TRBV15 and TRBJ2-1; 7 nucleotides match TRBD2. The trim removed 6 bases at V and 13 bases at J, leaving 6 bases unmatched. Germline V gene lookup returns CDR1 LNHNV and CDR2 YYDKDF (reference sequence). This CDR3 contains 11 residues.

The chain combines TRBV15 with TRBJ1-1, with D perhaps matching TRBD1 (5 bases). Per germline, CDR1 LNHNV and CDR2 YYDKDF (reference sequence). This CDR3 has 14 residues. The V and J ends lost 3 bases and 3 bases respectively, with 11 bases between them. The CDR3 is CATSSERGDTEAFF. The CDR3 DNA reads TGTGCCACCAGCAGTGAGAGAGGGGACACTGAAGCTTTCTTT.

The chain joins TRBV2 to TRBJ2-5, with 8 bases lining up with TRBD2. The CDR3 length is 18 residues. Germline V gene sequence: CDR1 SNHLY, CDR2 FYNNEI. The junction had 20 bases not matched to a gene; V was cut back by 7 bases and J by 4 bases. In nucleotides, the CDR3 is TGTGCCAGCAAGTCAGGAACTAGCGGAATCTCTAGGGCAGAGACCCAGTACTTC. Translated: CASKSGTSGISRAETQYF.

The chain uses TRBV7-8 and TRBJ2-7; D might be TRBD1 or TRBD2, each matching 5 bases. The CDR3 has 17 residues. Deletions cut 2 bases from V and 4 bases from J, with 21 bases between. Germline CDR1 reads SGHVS; CDR2 reads FQNEAQ. CDR3 residues: CASSLYPSGTATYEQYF. CDR3 in DNA: TGTGCCAGCAGCTTATACCCCTCCGGGACCGCTACTTACGAGCAGTACTTC.

The V gene is TRBV7-8, the J gene TRBJ2-7; tentatively, D is TRBD1 (5 bases). This CDR3 region has 14 residues. V was trimmed by 2 bases and J by 0 bases, leaving 8 bases between them. CDR1 is SGHVS, CDR2 FQNEAQ, per germline. CDR3 sequence: CASSLTTASYEQYF. The CDR3, as DNA: TGTGCCAGCAGCTTAACGACAGCCTCCTACGAGCAGTACTTC.

This clone was recorded a few times. V and J are TRBV19 and TRBJ1-2, with D uncertain. The CDR3 extends over 13 amino acids. With 0 bases removed from V and 4 bases from J, the gap between germline ends came to 6 bases. Germline CDR1 reads LNHDA; CDR2 reads SQIVND (reference sequence). The CDR3 is CASSIDGPYGYTF. The CDR3 DNA reads as TGTGCCAGTAGTATAGACGGCCCCTATGGCTACACCTTC.

The J gene is TRBJ2-7, the V gene TRBV7-8; TRBD2 agrees at 7 bases. V dropped 4 bases and J dropped 3; count of bases not matched to a gene: 15. The CDR3 consists of 17 residues. Germline V gives CDR1 SGHVS, CDR2 FQNEAQ. Here the CDR3 reads CASSSLGGAGRLYEQYF. The CDR3 DNA is TGTGCCAGCAGCTCCCTAGGCGGAGCGGGAAGACTCTACGAGCAGTACTTC.

V is TRBV19 and J is TRBJ2-3; D perhaps matches TRBD2 (7 bases). This CDR3 contains 16 residues. CDR1 is LNHDA and CDR2 is SQIVND in the germline V gene (reference sequence). Trimming shortened V by 8 bases and J by 2 bases, and 20 bases separated the two germline ends. The CDR3 bases are TGTGCCAGTCGCCCCGAGGGGGACTATATCACAGATACGCAGTATTTT. This codes for CASRPEGDYITDTQYF.

The CDR3 sequence is CASSALGGQGYTF. The CDR3 region has the DNA TGTGCCAGCAGTGCGCTTGGAGGACAAGGCTACACCTTC. This chain joins TRBV6-1 and TRBJ1-2; D is possibly TRBD1 (5 bases). V gave up 4 bases and J gave up 8 bases, with 14 bases separating them. The CDR3 is made up of 13 amino acids. Germline V gene sequence: CDR1 MNHNS, CDR2 SASEGT.

V is TRBV19 and J is TRBJ1-4; D possibly corresponds to TRBD1 (6 bases). This CDR3 region has 13 residues. Germline V CDR1 and CDR2: LNHDA, SQIVND (reference sequence). Trimming removed 4 bases at V and 4 bases at J, with 7 bases between. The CDR3, as DNA: TGTGCCAGTAGTAGACAGGATAATGAAAAACTGTTTTTT. Translation: CASSRQDNEKLFF. Variable domain in full (rest from reference TRBV19 and TRBJ1-4): DGGITQSPKYLFRKEGQNVTLSCEQNLNHDAMYWYRQDPGQGLRLIYYSQIVNDFQKGDIAEGYSVSREKKESFPLTVTSAQKNPTAFYLCASSRQDNEKLFFGSGTQLSVL.

J is TRBJ2-7 and V is TRBV5-6; D is perhaps TRBD2 (5 bases). Trimming pared 0 bases from V and 7 bases from J, leaving 20 bases between. The CDR3 runs 16 residues. Germline V CDR1 and CDR2: SGHDT, YYEEEE. DNA for the CDR3: TGTGCCAGCAGCTTGGTGTCGGACTCAGCGGTGGGGGAGCAGTACTTC. Protein product: CASSLVSDSAVGEQYF.

This clone has a single count. The chain couples TRBV27 to TRBJ1-3, with D perhaps TRBD1 (5 bases). Trimming left V 0 bases short and J 2 bases short, with 8 bases between. The germline V gene has CDR1 MNHEY and CDR2 SMNVEV (reference sequence). This CDR3 region has 15 residues. The CDR3 sequence: CASSLSRGPGNTIYF. The CDR3 DNA sequence: TGTGCCAGCAGTTTATCTCGGGGACCTGGAAACACCATATATTTT.